This TCR beta chain was retrieved from a study of vaccination and CD4 T cells after COVID-19. Study details: Comprising six males and four females, the convalescent participants counted two Hispanic individuals among them.

This CDR3 is built from 15 residues. Germline lookup yields CDR1 SEHNR and CDR2 FQNEAQ (reference sequence). V was clipped by 5 bases and J by 5 bases; unmatched bases: 9. Worth noting for this clonotype: Its antigen remains unidentified.

At the Johns Hopkins FTIC core, DNA taken from cultured CD4+ T cells was sequenced by way of the Oncomine TCR Beta short-read assay. From the PCR reads, TCRdb called clonotypes with MiXCR, one entry per CDR3 protein. This table holds 11,000 to 15,000 distinct CDR3 sequences, around 60% found once. Treatment specified: roughly 10-day PBMC culture with coronavirus spike peptide pools or control peptides (ViraFEST assay). At both days 3 and 7, half the medium was replaced with fresh IL-2 medium. The chain carries TRBV7-9 and TRBJ1-1; TRBD1 agrees at 9 bases. The sequenced sample consisted of CD4+ T cells from blood, cultured in vitro. The TCR originated in a human donor who had recovered from COVID-19. Here the CDR3 DNA reads TGTGCCAGCAGCCCCCCCGGGACAGGGAGGACTGAAGCTTTCTTT. This codes for CASSPPGTGRTEAFF. The full variable domain, rest sourced from reference TRBV7-9 and TRBJ1-1, is DTGVSQNPRHKITKRGQNVTFRCDPISEHNRLYWYRQTLGQGPEFLTYFQNEAQLEKSRLLSDRFSAERPKGSFSTLEIQRTEQGDSAMYLCASSPPGTGRTEAFFGQGTRLTVV.